The clone carrying this T cell receptor beta chain has a single count. This sample is part of a study of Tregs in tolerant kidney transplant recipients. The data were produced by immunoSEQ multiplex PCR, yet TCRdb's version contains in-frame clones alone and is incomplete. The sample yields about 110,000 clones, around 90% seen once. The TCR originated in a human donor who received a combined kidney and bone marrow transplant. The sample here was CD4+ T cells from blood, taken before the transplant.

The CDR3 here is CASSPRDRTGEQYF. In DNA, the CDR3 is TGTGCCAGCAGTCCACGGGACAGGACGGGGGAGCAGTACTTC. The V and J genes are TRBV27 and TRBJ2-5, with 8 bases lining up with TRBD1. Germline V gives CDR1 MNHEY, CDR2 SMNVEV (reference sequence). This CDR3 spans 14 amino acids. V was clipped by 5 bases and J by 11 bases; unmatched bases: 13.